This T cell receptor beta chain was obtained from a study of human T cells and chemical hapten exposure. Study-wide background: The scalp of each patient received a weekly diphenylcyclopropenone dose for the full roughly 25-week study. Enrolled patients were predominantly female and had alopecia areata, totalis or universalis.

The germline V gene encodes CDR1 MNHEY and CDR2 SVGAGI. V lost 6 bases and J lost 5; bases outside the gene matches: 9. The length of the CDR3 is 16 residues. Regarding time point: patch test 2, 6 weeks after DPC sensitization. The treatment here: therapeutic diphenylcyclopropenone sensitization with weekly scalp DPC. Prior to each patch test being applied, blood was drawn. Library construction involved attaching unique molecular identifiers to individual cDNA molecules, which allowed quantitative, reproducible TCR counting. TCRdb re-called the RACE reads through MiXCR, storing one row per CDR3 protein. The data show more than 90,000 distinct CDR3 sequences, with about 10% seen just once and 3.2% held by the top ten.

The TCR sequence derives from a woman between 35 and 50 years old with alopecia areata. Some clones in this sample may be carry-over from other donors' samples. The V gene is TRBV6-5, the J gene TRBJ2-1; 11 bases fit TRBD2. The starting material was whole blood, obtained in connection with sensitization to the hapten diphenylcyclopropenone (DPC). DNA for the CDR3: TGTGCCAGCAGCCCGAGACTAGCGGGAACCAACAATGAGCAGTTCTTC. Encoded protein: CASSPRLAGTNNEQFF.